This T cell receptor (beta chain) is from a study of T cells in Graves' hyperthyroidism and ophthalmopathy. Study background: Peripheral blood was drawn at first diagnosis, prior to all treatment.

Authors of the study amplified TCR beta CDR3 regions from RNA transcripts. The HTBI primer set drove a first-round RT-PCR of the TCR CDR3. TCRdb reprocessed the multiplex PCR reads with MiXCR, giving one entry per CDR3 protein. This table holds approximately 300,000 distinct CDR3 sequences, roughly 17% found once. A lack of ophthalmopathy progression within 18 months defined stable Graves' hyperthyroidism. Patients aged 18 to 65 had newly diagnosed hyperthyroidism that had lasted under 2 months. Study-wide results and caveats: The blood repertoire included most of the expanded thyroid clonotypes above 0.001.

In its sample, this clonotype was seen a few times. Its antigen is still unknown. Looked up from germline, CDR1 is SGHRS and CDR2 is YFSETQ. The CDR3 has 19 amino acids. Trimming removed 9 bases from V and 6 bases from J; junction bases left unmatched: 20. The receptor's source is a man aged 25-40 years with Graves' hyperthyroidism. What was sequenced was blood. This rearrangement joins TRBV5-1 to TRBJ2-2; the match to TRBD2 covers 13 bases. The CDR3, as DNA: TGCGCCACTACCCGGGACAGGGGAGGACTAGCGGGAGACGCCGGGGAGCTGTTTTTT. This gives the protein CATTRDRGGLAGDAGELFF.